This T cell receptor beta chain was sequenced in a study of CD8 T cells in Susac syndrome. With random hexamers, roughly 0.45 to 1 ug RNA was reverse transcribed. Coverage of TCR beta CDR3 amplification by immunoSEQ multiplex PCR extended to 54 Vbeta and 13 Jbeta. MiXCR, run by TCRdb on the immunoSEQ multiplex PCR reads, gives a single entry per CDR3 protein. The sample shows approximately 300,000 distinct CDR3 sequences, approximately 91% of them seen only once. Germline CDR1 is MNHNS and CDR2 is SASEGT. Trimming took 7 bases from V and 7 from J, leaving 23 bases between them. The CDR3 runs 15 residues. The study sequenced TCR beta in blood CD8+ and CD4+ T cells. The multiple sclerosis controls were treatment-naive patients, and their relapsing-remitting disease was stable or active.

The chain uses TRBV6-1 and TRBJ2-7, with a possible D match to TRBD1 (6 bases). This TCR was recovered from a human donor with multiple sclerosis. Sequencing was carried out using CD8+ T cells from PBMCs. Written as DNA, the CDR3 is TGTGCCAGCACCGAAGAATACAGGGCCGTTTATGAGCAGTACTTC. Residues: CASTEEYRAVYEQYF.